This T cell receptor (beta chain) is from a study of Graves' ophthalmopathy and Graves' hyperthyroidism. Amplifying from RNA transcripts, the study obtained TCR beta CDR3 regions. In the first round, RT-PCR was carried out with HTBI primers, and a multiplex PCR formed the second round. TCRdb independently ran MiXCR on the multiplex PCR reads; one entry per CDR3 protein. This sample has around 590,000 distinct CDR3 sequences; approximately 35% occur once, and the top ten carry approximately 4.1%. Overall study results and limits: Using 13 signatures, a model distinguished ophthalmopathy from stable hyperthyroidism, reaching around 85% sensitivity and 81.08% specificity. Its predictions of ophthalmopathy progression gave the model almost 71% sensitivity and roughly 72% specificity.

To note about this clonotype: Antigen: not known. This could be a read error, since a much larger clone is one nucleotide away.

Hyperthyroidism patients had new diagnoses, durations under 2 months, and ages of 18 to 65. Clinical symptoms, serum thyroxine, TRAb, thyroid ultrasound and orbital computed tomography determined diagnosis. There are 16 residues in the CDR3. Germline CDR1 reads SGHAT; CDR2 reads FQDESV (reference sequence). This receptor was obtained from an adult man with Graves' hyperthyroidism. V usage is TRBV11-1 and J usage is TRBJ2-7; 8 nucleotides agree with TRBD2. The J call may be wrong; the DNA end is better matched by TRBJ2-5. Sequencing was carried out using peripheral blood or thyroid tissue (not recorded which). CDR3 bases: TGTGCCAGCAGCATTAGCGGGGAGACCTATACCGAGACCCAGTACTTC. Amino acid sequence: CASSISGETYTETQYF.